Detailed here is one TCR beta chain. Its antigen is currently unknown. Sequenced by immunoSEQ multiplex PCR; TCRdb stores in-frame clones only, minus some. This table has about 22,000 clones, under 80% appearing once. Unexposed donor CD4+ T cells date from about 2011-2018, before the COVID-19 pandemic. After approximately 10 days of culture, CD4+ T cells were isolated. From germline, CDR1 is DFQATT and CDR2 SNEGSKA (reference sequence). Deletions cut 3 bases from V and 5 bases from J, with 11 bases between. The CDR3 is 13 amino acids. The record originates from a study of CD4 T cells in relation to SARS-CoV-2 and coronaviruses.

The clonotype comes from a human donor in good health. Sequencing was performed on CD4+ T cells from PBMCs, cultured in vitro. This rearrangement joins TRBV20-1 to TRBJ1-5; D remains ambiguous. The CDR3 is CSASLRRDQPQHF. CDR3 nucleotides: TGCAGTGCTAGTTTACGGAGAGATCAGCCCCAGCATTTT.